This T cell receptor beta chain was identified during a study of tumor and adjacent non-tumor tissue in lung cancer. RNA was extracted from bulk tissue without any cell sorting. Distant lung tissue was collected more than 3 cm away from the tumor edge. Germline CDR1 and CDR2: MGHRA and YSYEKL. This CDR3 comprises 15 residues. In regard to this clonotype: Because the CDR3 is missing its conserved closing phenylalanine or tryptophan, this is likely a read error.

The library came from three nested PCR rounds adapted from ARM-PCR protocols. TCRdb independently ran MiXCR on the multiplex PCR reads; one entry per CDR3 protein. Here the sample spans more than 55,000 distinct CDR3 sequences, roughly 57% being singletons. The V and J genes are TRBV4-1 and TRBJ1-5; TRBD1 agrees at 7 bases. The receptor comes from a man in his 70s with non-small cell lung cancer. Source material: distant non-tumor lung tissue. The chain's CDR3 is CASSQRQGVDQPQHL. DNA for the CDR3: TGCGCCAGCAGCCAACGACAGGGAGTAGATCAGCCTCAGCATCTT.